The rows below give T cell receptor beta chains drawn from one sample of a study of cytomegalovirus exposure and HLA in healthy donors. Method: immunoSEQ multiplex PCR; TCRdb's copy keeps in-frame clones and lacks some. This repertoire shows fewer than 250,000 clones, about 87% found once; its top ten account for around 2.6%. Material: PBMCs. These TCRs come from a young man in good health and CMV-seronegative. Each CDR3 is given with its conserved first and last residue. The order of the fields is J gene, V gene, CDR3 length, D gene, clone size, CDR3 DNA, CDR3 protein. The D gene is left open where the match is weak. Size values are once, few and many counts, or a class for expanded clones, and some rows have none.

TRBJ2-2 | TRBV19 | 15 | . | . | TGTGCCAGTAGTATAGACAGGGAAGGCACCGGGGAGCTGTTTTTT | CASSIDREGTGELFF
TRBJ2-1 | TRBV28 | 11 | . | . | TGTGCCACCATCAGGCTTTATGAGCAGTTCTTC | CATIRLYEQFF
TRBJ2-2 | TRBV5-6 | 18 | TRBD1 | . | TGTGCCAGCAGCTTGATCCTGGGACAGTTGACGAACACCGGGGAGCTGTTTTTT | CASSLILGQLTNTGELFF
TRBJ2-7 | TRBV4-1 | 15 | . | . | TGCGCCAGCAGCCAAGAAGCCCCCGCGGCGTACGAGCAGTACTTC | CASSQEAPAAYEQYF
TRBJ1-1 | TRBV7-2 | 14 | . | . | TGTGCCAGCACCCCCAGGGGAGCCAACACTGAAGCTTTCTTT | CASTPRGANTEAFF
TRBJ1-2 | TRBV4-2 | 14 | . | . | TGTGCCAGCAGCCAGATGAGGGATAACTATGGCTACACCTTC | CASSQMRDNYGYTF
TRBJ1-6 | TRBV18 | 15 | TRBD1 | once | TGTGCCAGCTCACCAGGACAGGAGATTAGTTCACCCCTCCACTTT | CASSPGQEISSPLHF
TRBJ1-4 | TRBV27 | 16 | . | . | TGTGCCAGCAGCCGGCCCGTGTTGGGGGCGCCTGAAAAACTGTTTTTT | CASSRPVLGAPEKLFF
TRBJ2-2 | TRBV2 | 14 | TRBD1 | . | TGTGCCGGCGGACAGGGAATTTTCCCCGGGGAGCTGTTTTTT | CAGGQGIFPGELFF
TRBJ2-7 | TRBV7-2 | 17 | TRBD2 | once | TGTGCCAGCAGCTTAGGGCCCTACGGGAGGGATTCCTACGAGCAGTACTTC | CASSLGPYGRDSYEQYF
TRBJ2-7 | TRBV11-3 | 15 | . | once | TGTGCCAGCATTGATGTGCAGGCATATTCCTACGAGCAGTACTTC | CASIDVQAYSYEQYF
TRBJ2-7 | TRBV14 | 15 | TRBD1 | once | TGTGCCAGCAGCCAAGGGACAGGGAAATCCTACGAGCAGTACTTC | CASSQGTGKSYEQYF
TRBJ1-6 | TRBV5-4 | 15 | TRBD1 | . | TGTGCCAGCAGCTTACAGGGGATCAATAATTCACCCCTCCACTTT | CASSLQGINNSPLHF
TRBJ1-3 | TRBV10-2 | 15 | . | once | TGCGCCAGCAGTGCGACGGGAGTCTCTGGAAACACCATATATTTT | CASSATGVSGNTIYF
TRBJ2-3 | TRBV5-1 | 16 | TRBD2 | . | TGCGCCAGCAGCCGGGGACTAGTAGTTGGTACAGATACGCAGTATTTT | CASSRGLVVGTDTQYF
TRBJ2-7 | TRBV6-4 | 15 | TRBD2 | . | TGTGCCAGCAGTGCTCTCGGGGGAGGGCCCAACGAGCAGTACTTC | CASSALGGGPNEQYF
TRBJ2-1 | TRBV5-6 | 15 | . | . | TGTGCCAGCAGCTCAGGGGTCACCTTCTACAATGAGCAGTTCTTC | CASSSGVTFYNEQFF
TRBJ1-4 | TRBV19 | 15 | TRBD1 | . | TGTGCCAGTACCCCCGTCGGACAGGGGAATGAAAAACTGTTTTTT | CASTPVGQGNEKLFF
TRBJ2-7 | TRBV6-5 | 15 | TRBD2 | . | TGTGCCAGCAGAAGGACTAGCGGGCAAGCCTACGAGCAGTACTTC | CASRRTSGQAYEQYF
TRBJ2-7 | TRBV5-6 | 13 | . | . | TGTGCCAGCAGCGGGTCAGGGGTCTTCGAGCAGTACTTC | CASSGSGVFEQYF
TRBJ1-4 | TRBV29-1 | 12 | . | once | TGCAGCGTTGAGGGGGCGGATGAAAAACTGTTTTTT | CSVEGADEKLFF
TRBJ2-3 | TRBV5-1 | 16 | TRBD1 | . | TGCGCCAGCAGCTTAGGACAGGGGGCCTACACAGATACGCAGTATTTT | CASSLGQGAYTDTQYF
TRBJ2-7 | TRBV27 | 11 | . | few | TGTGCCAGCAGGCGGAACTACGAGCAGTACTTC | CASRRNYEQYF
TRBJ2-1 | TRBV7-3 | 13 | . | . | TGTGCCAGCAGCCCACCCCCCGGAGATGAGCAGTTCTTC | CASSPPPGDEQFF
TRBJ2-7 | TRBV2 | 14 | TRBD1 | . | TGTGCCAGCAACCCGGGACAGGGGTCCCTCGAGCAGTACTTC | CASNPGQGSLEQYF
TRBJ1-5 | TRBV7-2 | 14 | TRBD1 | few | TGTGCCAGCAGCTTCGGGACAGGCTCTCAGCCCCAGCATTTT | CASSFGTGSQPQHF
TRBJ1-2 | TRBV6-5 | 15 | . | . | TGTGCCAGCAGTTACTCCGACAGGCCATACTATGGCTACACCTTC | CASSYSDRPYYGYTF
TRBJ2-7 | TRBV4-3 | 15 | TRBD1 | . | TGCGCCAGCAGCCAAGGGACAGGGAACCCCTACGAGCAGTACTTC | CASSQGTGNPYEQYF
TRBJ2-3 | TRBV2 | 18 | TRBD2 | . | TGTGCCAGCAGCCGAACCGGGACTAGCGGGGGACAAGGAGATACGCAGTATTTT | CASSRTGTSGGQGDTQYF
TRBJ2-7 | TRBV11-2 | 14 | . | . | TGTGCCAGCAGCTTAGTGGACAGAGACTACGAGCAGTACTTC | CASSLVDRDYEQYF
TRBJ1-5 | TRBV28 | 14 | . | . | TGTGCCAGCAGTCTCCCCCTTAGGGGCCAGCCCCAGCATTTT | CASSLPLRGQPQHF
TRBJ2-2 | TRBV9 | 12 | . | . | TGTGCCAGCAGCCCGGAGGCCGGGGAGCTGTTTTTT | CASSPEAGELFF
TRBJ2-7 | TRBV30 | 21 | . | . | TGTGCCGCCACCGGGACAGGGGACTGGGTCCTGACTAGCGGTAGCTCCTACGAGCAGTACTTC | CAATGTGDWVLTSGSSYEQYF
TRBJ2-5 | TRBV15 | 14 | TRBD1 | . | TGTGCCACCAACCGGGACAGGAGACAAGAGACCCAGTACTTC | CATNRDRRQETQYF
TRBJ2-3 | TRBV5-1 | 16 | TRBD2 | . | TGCGCCAGCAGCGCCTCTCTAGCGGGGAACACAGATACGCAGTATTTT | CASSASLAGNTDTQYF
TRBJ1-5 | TRBV5-6 | 14 | . | . | TGTGCCAGCAGCTTTGGCAGGGGCAGTCAGCCCCAGCATTTT | CASSFGRGSQPQHF
TRBJ1-1 | TRBV4-1 | 13 | . | . | TGCGCCAGCAGCCAAGGACAGGAGCTTGAAGCTTTCTTT | CASSQGQELEAFF
TRBJ2-5 | TRBV18 | 13 | TRBD2 | . | TGTGCCAGCCAACTAGCGGCCCAAGAGACCCAGTACTTC | CASQLAAQETQYF
TRBJ2-7 | TRBV27 | 20 | . | . | TGTGCCAGCAGTTTCTATGATCCTTTTATTCCAGGGCCCGAATCAAGAGAGCAGTACTTC | CASSFYDPFIPGPESREQYF
TRBJ2-7 | TRBV10-2 | 13 | . | . | TGCGCCAGCAGTTCCCGTGGGGGGACCGAGCAGTACTTC | CASSSRGGTEQYF
TRBJ2-3 | TRBV5-1 | 13 | . | . | TGCGCCAGCAGTACGACAGACACAGATACGCAGTATTTT | CASSTTDTDTQYF
TRBJ2-2 | TRBV4-3 | 18 | TRBD2 | . | TGCGCCAGCAGCCAAGTAAAACTAGCGGGGGGGCCCACCGGGGAGCTGTTTTTT | CASSQVKLAGGPTGELFF
TRBJ1-5 | TRBV5-1 | 15 | TRBD1 | . | TGCGCCAGCAGCTTGGGGGACAGCCCGCAGGAGCCCCAGCATTTT | CASSLGDSPQEPQHF
TRBJ2-5 | TRBV30 | 14 | TRBD2 | . | TGTGCCTGGAGTGTGCGGGAGATAAAAGAGACCCAGTACTTC | CAWSVREIKETQYF
TRBJ1-2 | TRBV6-5 | 13 | TRBD1 | . | TGTGCCAGCAGTTACGGGACAGTAGTTGGCTACACCTTC | CASSYGTVVGYTF
TRBJ2-7 | TRBV7-2 | 13 | . | . | TGTGCCAGCAGCCCCTGGGCAGGGGACGAGCAGTACTTC | CASSPWAGDEQYF
TRBJ1-1 | TRBV18 | 14 | . | . | TGTGCCAGCTCACCCACAGCACTCAACACTGAAGCTTTCTTT | CASSPTALNTEAFF
TRBJ1-2 | TRBV30 | 15 | TRBD1 | . | TGTGCCTGGAGTGTACAGGGGCTAACTAACTATGGCTACACCTTC | CAWSVQGLTNYGYTF
TRBJ2-7 | TRBV10-3 | 13 | TRBD1 | . | TGTGCCATCAGTGGGACAGGGGAGGGCGAGCAGTACTTC | CAISGTGEGEQYF